Listed here are 27 T cell receptor beta chains from one sample, sequenced in a study of beta chain features in type 1 diabetes. Investigators reverse transcribed all isolated RNA, so they sequenced expressed TCRB transcripts. Libraries were prepared by immunoSEQ multiplex PCR; TCRdb keeps only in-frame clonotypes and omits some of them. The sample has 400,000 to 600,000 clones, approximately 30% seen once; the top ten hold almost 0.065%. Material: naive CD4+ T cells from blood. All receptors come from a man aged 18 to 30 in good health.

This sequence joins TRBV18 and TRBJ1-1, with D perhaps matching TRBD1 (6 bases). CDR3 size: 14 residues. V was trimmed by 3 bases and J by 5 bases, leaving 13 bases between them. Per the germline V gene, CDR1 is KGHSH and CDR2 is LQKENI. The CDR3 DNA is TGTGCCAGCTCACCCACAGGGCGGGGGACTGAAGCTTTCTTT. Protein: CASSPTGRGTEAFF.

This clone was seen a few times. The genes are TRBV29-1 and TRBJ2-2; TRBD2 matches 9 bases. Germline loops: CDR1 SQVTM, CDR2 ANQGSEA. The V gene end was trimmed by 6 bases and the J gene end by 6 bases; junction bases not matched to a gene: 11. The CDR3 is made up of 15 amino acids. The CDR3 sequence is CSVPWTSDGSGELFF. DNA of the CDR3: TGCAGCGTCCCATGGACTAGCGATGGATCCGGGGAGCTGTTTTTT.

V gene TRBV28 combines with J gene TRBJ2-5, with no clear D. V lost 2 bases and J 5 bases, leaving 9 bases between the germline ends. This CDR3 contains 13 residues. In germline, CDR1 is MDHEN, CDR2 SYDVKM. In DNA, the CDR3 is TGTGCCAGCAGTTTAATGGTTCGCGAGACCCAGTACTTC. It specifies CASSLMVRETQYF.

This clone occurred a few times. The rearrangement links TRBV5-4 to TRBJ2-1; 8 nucleotides match TRBD2. CDR3 size: 15 residues. After removal of 4 bases from V and 5 bases from J, the junction contained 8 bases not matched to a gene. Germline loops: CDR1 SGHNT, CDR2 YYREEE (reference sequence). The CDR3 protein is CASSAGLGGNNEQFF. DNA of the CDR3: TGTGCCAGCAGCGCGGGACTAGGAGGAAACAATGAGCAGTTCTTC.

This clone has just a few counts. Here the CDR3 DNA reads TGTGCCTGGAACCCGAGGTCGCCAGATACGCAGTATTTT. It yields the protein CAWNPRSPDTQYF. The V call is TRBV30, the J call TRBJ2-3, with D hard to call. Germline CDR1 GTSNPN, CDR2 SVGIG (reference sequence). This CDR3 spans 13 amino acids. Trimming took off 4 bases at V and 4 bases at J, with 12 bases between the two ends.

J is TRBJ2-7 and V is TRBV28; no reliable D call. The V gene lost 4 bases and the J gene lost 3 bases, with 10 bases spanning the gap. The CDR3 is 13 residues long. Looked up from germline, CDR1 is MDHEN and CDR2 is SYDVKM. CDR3 nucleotide sequence: TGTGCCAGCAGTTCCATAAAGGGCTACGAGCAGTACTTC. The encoded protein is CASSSIKGYEQYF.

This clone was seen a few times. This chain links TRBV29-1 with TRBJ1-1; 7 bases are shared with TRBD1. The CDR3 spans 13 residues. J was trimmed by 0 bases and V by 5 bases; bases with no gene match: 3. CDR1 is SQVTM and CDR2 is ANQGSEA in the germline V gene. CDR3 in DNA: TGCAGCGTTCCAGACAGGGTGAACACTGAAGCTTTCTTT. It is translated as CSVPDRVNTEAFF.

This clone was recorded a few times. The rearrangement links TRBV5-1 to TRBJ2-7; TRBD2 matches 11 bases. The CDR3 spans 13 residues. The trim removed 5 bases at V and 2 bases at J, leaving 0 bases unmatched. Per the germline V gene, CDR1 is SGHRS and CDR2 is YFSETQ. The CDR3 DNA reads as TGCGCCAGCAGGGGACTAGCGGCCTACGAGCAGTACTTC. Protein product: CASRGLAAYEQYF.

This clone was counted once. The V and J genes are TRBV27 and TRBJ2-7; no reliable D call. V lost 6 bases to trimming and J lost 3 bases, with 15 bases between them. Germline V CDR1 and CDR2: MNHEY, SMNVEV (reference sequence). The CDR3 is 14 amino acids. The CDR3 sequence is CASRSPAKGYEQYF. The CDR3 bases are TGTGCCAGCAGAAGCCCTGCCAAAGGCTACGAGCAGTACTTC.

CDR3 in DNA: TGCGCCAGCAGCTCGGCAGGTAGTGGGCAAGAGACCCAGTACTTC. Translating it yields CASSSAGSGQETQYF. V gene TRBV5-1 combines with J gene TRBJ2-5; D ambiguous. In germline, CDR1 is SGHRS, CDR2 YFSETQ. This CDR3 contains 15 residues. The V gene lost 3 bases and the J gene lost 2 bases, with 14 bases spanning the gap.

This clone was seen a handful of times. V gene TRBV7-2 combines with J gene TRBJ2-7; 7 bases are shared with TRBD2. Trimming cost V 3 bases and J 6 bases; bases outside gene matches: 2. CDR3 length equals 12 residues. Germline-derived CDR1 and CDR2 are SGHTA and FQGNSA. The CDR3 region is CASSFSSGEQYF. CDR3 nucleotides: TGTGCCAGCAGCTTTTCTAGCGGCGAGCAGTACTTC.

This clone came up a few times. This sequence joins TRBV9 and TRBJ2-2, with D tentatively TRBD1 (6 bases). This CDR3 contains 14 residues. V dropped 4 bases and J dropped 3 bases, with 10 bases sitting between them. From germline, CDR1 is SGDLS and CDR2 YYNGEE. CDR3 in DNA: TGTGCCAGCAGCTTGGACAGATACACCGGGGAGCTGTTTTTT. Translating gives CASSLDRYTGELFF. The full variable domain, rest sourced from reference TRBV9 and TRBJ2-2, is DSGVTQTPKHLITATGQRVTLRCSPRSGDLSVYWYQQSLDQGLQFLIQYYNGEERAKGNILERFSAQQFPDLHSELNLSSLELGDSALYFCASSLDRYTGELFFGEGSRLTVL.

The chain carries TRBV5-4 and TRBJ2-1; D unclear. Per the germline V gene, CDR1 is SGHNT and CDR2 is YYREEE (reference sequence). V lost 0 bases to trimming and J lost 2 bases, with 9 bases between them. This CDR3 has 15 residues. In DNA form, the CDR3 reads TGTGCCAGCAGCTTGGCCGGTAACCCCTACAATGAGCAGTTCTTC. Its protein product is CASSLAGNPYNEQFF.

Comments on this clone: In the same sample, other DNA sequences code for this CDR3. V gene TRBV2 combines with J gene TRBJ1-1, with a possible D match to TRBD1 (6 bases). Germline V gene sequence: CDR1 SNHLY, CDR2 FYNNEI. Trimming stripped 6 bases from V and 2 bases from J, with 10 bases between. The CDR3 covers 13 residues. CDR3 nucleotides: TGTGCCAGCAGCGAACAGGGAAACACTGAAGCTTTCTTT. Its translation: CASSEQGNTEAFF.

The rearrangement joins TRBV28 to TRBJ2-1, with D perhaps matching TRBD1 (8 bases). V was cut by 6 bases and J by 3 bases, with 15 bases left in between. Germline lookup yields CDR1 MDHEN and CDR2 SYDVKM. The CDR3 runs 15 residues. CDR3 amino acids: CASSTQGGFYNEQFF. The CDR3, as DNA: TGTGCCAGCAGCACACAGGGGGGGTTCTACAATGAGCAGTTCTTC.

The chain recombines TRBV29-1 with TRBJ2-1, with 8 nucleotides matching TRBD1. Germline V gene lookup returns CDR1 SQVTM and CDR2 ANQGSEA. This CDR3 is 14 amino acids long. The V gene end was trimmed by 7 bases and the J gene end by 3 bases; junction bases not matched to a gene: 8. DNA for the CDR3: TGCAGCGCTAGGACAGGGTGGGACTACAATGAGCAGTTCTTC. It yields the protein CSARTGWDYNEQFF.

There are a few counts of this clone. The chain joins TRBV7-2 to TRBJ1-1, with D unclear. Germline values: CDR1 SGHTA, CDR2 FQGNSA. The CDR3 is 12 residues long. V gave up 3 bases and J gave up 1 base, with 3 bases separating them. The CDR3 DNA follows: TGTGCCAGCAGCTTTTCGAACACTGAAGCTTTCTTT. The encoded protein is CASSFSNTEAFF.

The sample holds one count of this clone. The gene calls are TRBV7-9 and TRBJ1-2; 7 nucleotides align to TRBD1. The CDR3 consists of 15 residues. J gave up 1 base and V 5 bases, and 7 bases lay outside the gene matches. Germline lookup yields CDR1 SEHNR and CDR2 FQNEAQ (reference sequence). The CDR3 protein is CASSPDRWGNYGYTF. CDR3 coding DNA: TGTGCCAGCAGCCCGGACAGGTGGGGTAACTATGGCTACACCTTC.

The V gene is TRBV7-2, the J gene TRBJ2-5, with 7 bases aligning to TRBD2. Trimming removed 1 base from V and 7 bases from J; junction bases left unmatched: 3. Germline CDR1 SGHTA, CDR2 FQGNSA. CDR3 length: 13 residues. CDR3 DNA: TGTGCCAGCAGCTTAGGCGGGGGACGGACCCAGTACTTC. This codes for CASSLGGGRTQYF.

In this sample, this clone turned up a few times. The genes are TRBV7-9 and TRBJ2-7; D is undetermined. This CDR3 spans 14 amino acids. V was cut by 0 bases and J by 6 bases, with 12 bases left in between. The germline CDR1 and CDR2 sequences are SEHNR and FQNEAQ (reference sequence). The CDR3 region has the DNA TGTGCCAGCAGCTTAGCGCGGCAGACCGTCGAGCAGTACTTC. This sequence encodes CASSLARQTVEQYF.

This clone has only a few counts. This chain links TRBV7-2 with TRBJ2-7; TRBD2 agrees at 10 bases. CDR1 and CDR2 (germline): SGHTA, FQGNSA. The CDR3 runs 13 residues. Losses at the gene ends were 6 bases for V and 10 bases for J; bases not matched to a gene: 9. The CDR3 coding sequence is TGTGCCAGCAGTCAGCTCGGGACTAGCGACCAGTACTTC. It yields the protein CASSQLGTSDQYF.

The chain links TRBV15 to TRBJ2-1; 8 bases line up with TRBD2. V shed 0 bases, J shed 6 bases, and the junction held 4 bases outside the gene matches. The CDR3 is made up of 15 amino acids. Germline values: CDR1 LNHNV, CDR2 YYDKDF (reference sequence). CDR3 nucleotide sequence: TGTGCCACCAGCAGAGATCTGGCGGGGGGCAATGAGCAGTTCTTC. Translated, it gives CATSRDLAGGNEQFF.

The chain has TRBV18 and TRBJ1-1, with 9 bases identical to TRBD1. The CDR3 consists of 13 residues. The J segment lost 8 bases and the V segment lost 3 bases, leaving 4 bases of the junction unmatched. Germline-derived CDR1 and CDR2 are KGHSH and LQKENI. Written as DNA, the CDR3 is TGTGCCAGCTCACCTCTCGACAGGGGGGAAGCTTTCTTT. Translation gives CASSPLDRGEAFF.

This clone was observed a handful of times. V gene TRBV28 combines with J gene TRBJ2-1; D gene uncertain. The CDR3 has 16 residues. Trimming removed 5 bases at V and 8 bases at J, with 22 bases between. Germline V gene data show CDR1 as MDHEN and CDR2 as SYDVKM. This CDR3 is CASSPLGRQDADEQFF. The CDR3 DNA sequence: TGTGCCAGCAGTCCCCTAGGGCGGCAGGATGCGGATGAGCAGTTCTTC.

The V gene is TRBV5-1, the J gene TRBJ2-7; 9 bases fit TRBD1. Germline V lookup: CDR1 SGHRS, CDR2 YFSETQ. This CDR3 spans 14 amino acids. With V trimmed by 3 bases and J by 3 bases, 4 bases remained unmatched. The CDR3, as DNA: TGCGCCAGCAGCTCCGGGACAGGGAACTACGAGCAGTACTTC. Translating gives CASSSGTGNYEQYF. The complete variable domain, with remaining parts taken from reference TRBV5-1 and TRBJ2-7, reads KAGVTQTPRYLIKTRGQQVTLSCSPISGHRSVSWYQQTPGQGLQFLFEYFSETQRNKGNFPGRFSGRQFSNSRSEMNVSTLELGDSALYLCASSSGTGNYEQYFGPGTRLTVT.

The table lists this clone with a few counts. This chain uses TRBV30 with TRBJ1-1; 8 bases line up with TRBD1. With V trimmed by 3 bases and J by 9 bases, 6 bases remained unmatched. The CDR3 is 12 residues long. Germline V gene sequence: CDR1 GTSNPN, CDR2 SVGIG (reference sequence). CDR3 loop: CAWRTGQGKAFF. As DNA, the CDR3 is TGTGCCTGGAGGACCGGACAGGGAAAAGCTTTCTTT.

The V and J genes are TRBV29-1 and TRBJ2-1; 9 nucleotides match TRBD2. Trimming removed 3 bases from V and 7 bases from J; junction bases left unmatched: 10. Germline CDR1 and CDR2: SQVTM and ANQGSEA. CDR3 size: 15 residues. In nucleotides, the CDR3 is TGCAGCGTTGAGAGGTCTAGCGGGAATGCTAATGAGCAGTTCTTC. It translates to CSVERSSGNANEQFF.